This T cell receptor (beta chain) appears in the sequencing data of a study of blood T cell repertoires in COVID-19. Study overall: The United States, Italy and Spain provided the acute and convalescent COVID-19 samples. T cells, B-cell-depleted T cells, or PBMCs supplied cDNA or gDNA.

Authors' analysis steps: Reference gene primer amplification in the assay estimated nucleated cell counts. Generated by immunoSEQ multiplex PCR, the TCRdb table keeps only in-frame clones and is missing some. V, J and clone size were drawn from that table, and D and trimming were deduced from the DNA. The sample contains roughly 54,000 clones, around nine tenths of which appear only once. Trimming left V 7 bases short and J 2 bases short, with 11 bases between. This CDR3 comprises 13 residues. The germline V gene has CDR1 WNHNN and CDR2 SYGVQD (reference sequence). While infection was still active, Seattle patients were enrolled and then followed longitudinally.

The TCR comes from a woman aged 55-70 years with COVID-19, enrolled during active disease. The chain recombines TRBV10-1 with TRBJ1-1; a possible D gene is TRBD1 (5 bases). Specimen: peripheral blood. The CDR3 coding sequence is TGCGCCAGCATGGGCAGGGAAAACACTGAAGCTTTCTTT. Its translation: CASMGRENTEAFF.